This T cell receptor beta chain emerged from a study of response to subunit inactivated influenza vaccine. Notes on the study in general: T cells newly recruited by each seasonal influenza vaccination are few, the authors suggested.

Ten or more counts support this clonotype. What it binds is not known. TCRdb ran MiXCR on the RT-PCR reads and lists one entry per CDR3 protein. The repertoire includes more than 450,000 distinct CDR3 sequences, less than 8% of them detected once, and 10% to 15% sits in the top ten. This CDR3 is 16 amino acids long. V was pared by 4 bases and J by 5 bases, with 7 bases of the junction left unmatched. The specimen was PBMCs from blood, collected roughly 24 months after vaccination. V and J are TRBV12-3 or TRBV12-4 and TRBJ2-5; TRBD2 aligns across 13 bases. This TCR was recovered from a man between 50 and 70 years old who received an inactivated influenza vaccine. DNA of the CDR3: TGTGCCAGCAGTTCCTCACTAGCGGGAGGGCCCGAGACCCAGTACTTC. Protein sequence: CASSSSLAGGPETQYF.